This is a list of T cell receptor beta chains from one sample in a study of T cells in Graves' hyperthyroidism and ophthalmopathy. From the multiplex PCR reads, TCRdb called clonotypes with MiXCR, one entry per CDR3 protein. This table has about 270,000 distinct CDR3 sequences, 20% to 25% appearing once. The specimen sequenced was blood. These TCRs come from a man aged 30 to 45 with Graves' ophthalmopathy. Each CDR3 is given with its conserved first and last residue. The order of the fields is V gene, clone size, J gene, D gene, CDR3 protein, CDR3 DNA. A D gene is named only where the DNA matches it firmly. Clone size is not always given. Where it is, it says once, few, many or a class for expanded clones.

>TRBV9|few|TRBJ2-7|TRBD2
CASSVAASGSSYEQYF
TGTGCCAGCAGCGTAGCGGCTAGCGGGAGCTCCTACGAGCAGTACTTC
>TRBV13|few|TRBJ2-2|.
CASSLDGRVQTGELFF
TGTGCCAGCAGCTTAGACGGCAGGGTTCAGACCGGGGAGCTGTTTTTT
>TRBV7-9|few|TRBJ2-3|TRBD2
CASSSWWFTSGRAGSDTQYF
TGTGCCAGCAGCTCCTGGTGGTTTACTAGCGGGAGGGCCGGGTCAGATACGCAGTATTTT
>TRBV30|many|TRBJ1-5|.
CAWSDGGVNQPQHF
TGTGCCTGGAGTGACGGGGGCGTCAATCAGCCCCAGCATTTT
>TRBV3-1|few|TRBJ2-7|TRBD1
CASTPRGGGEQYF
TGTGCCAGCACCCCCAGAGGGGGCGGGGAGCAGTACTTC
>TRBV29-1|.|TRBJ2-2|.
CSVEDHNSPSTGELFF
TGCAGCGTTGAAGATCATAATAGCCCGAGCACCGGGGAGCTGTTTTTT
>TRBV3-1|few|TRBJ2-1|TRBD2
CASSVRDYSYNEQFF
TGTGCCAGCAGTGTCAGGGACTATTCCTACAATGAGCAGTTCTTC
>TRBV5-1|many|TRBJ2-1|.
CASSLSAQHNEQFF
TGCGCCAGCAGCTTGTCGGCCCAACACAATGAGCAGTTCTTC
>TRBV7-2|.|TRBJ2-1|TRBD2
CASSRVETSGKRYNEQFF
TGTGCCAGCAGCCGGGTCGAGACTAGCGGGAAACGATACAATGAGCAGTTCTTC
>TRBV28|.|TRBJ1-2|TRBD1
CASSFSTGEKGGYTF
TGTGCCAGCAGTTTCTCGACAGGGGAGAAAGGTGGCTACACCTTC
>TRBV11-3|few|TRBJ1-2|.
CASSHGGARDGYTF
TGTGCCAGCAGTCACGGGGGGGCGAGAGATGGCTACACCTTC
>TRBV19|many|TRBJ1-5|TRBD1
CASSRLRDRIIQPQHF
TGTGCCAGTAGTCGCCTCCGGGACAGGATTATTCAGCCCCAGCATTTT
>TRBV7-9|many|TRBJ2-5|.
CASSFSHGLETQYF
TGTGCCAGCAGCTTCAGCCATGGCCTCGAGACCCAGTACTTC
>TRBV19|.|TRBJ1-2|.
CATKTGGYGYTF
TGTGCCACCAAGACGGGGGGCTATGGCTACACCTTC
>TRBV5-1|.|TRBJ2-7|TRBD1
CASSSSGGWYEQYF
TGCGCCAGCAGCTCGTCAGGGGGCTGGTACGAGCAGTACTTC
>TRBV20-1|.|TRBJ2-5|TRBD2
CSATPGLAATRYF
TGCAGTGCTACGCCGGGACTAGCGGCAACTCGGTACTTC
>TRBV11-1|.|TRBJ2-1|.
CASSLAGAGRDNEQFF
TGTGCCAGCAGCTTGGCCGGTGCGGGTCGTGACAATGAGCAGTTCTTC
>TRBV19|few|TRBJ1-5|TRBD1
CASSIRSGTGPQPQHF
TGTGCCAGTAGTATCCGATCCGGGACAGGGCCACAGCCCCAGCATTTT
>TRBV28|many|TRBJ2-5|TRBD2
CASSSAGGEETQYF
TGTGCCAGCAGTTCAGCGGGAGGGGAAGAGACCCAGTACTTC
>TRBV5-4|.|TRBJ2-5|TRBD1
CASSLFGQGQETQYF
TGTGCCAGCAGCTTGTTCGGACAGGGGCAAGAGACCCAGTACTTC
>TRBV5-1|.|TRBJ1-4|TRBD1
CASSSGQEEEKLFF
TGCGCCAGCAGCTCGGGACAGGAAGAAGAAAAACTGTTTTTT
>TRBV28|.|TRBJ2-1|TRBD2
CASSPWTSGMSSYNEQFF
TGTGCCAGCAGTCCATGGACTAGCGGGATGAGCTCCTACAATGAGCAGTTCTTC
>TRBV12-3/TRBV12-4|many|TRBJ2-3|TRBD2
CASSRLAASTDTQYF
TGTGCCAGCAGCCGGCTAGCGGCTAGCACAGATACGCAGTATTTT
>TRBV7-9|.|TRBJ2-7|.
CASSLGGARGEQYF
TGTGCCAGCAGCTTAGGGGGGGCTAGGGGCGAGCAGTACTTC
>TRBV24-1|.|TRBJ1-1|TRBD1
CATSDRGLAEAFF
TGTGCCACCAGTGACAGGGGGCTAGCTGAAGCTTTCTTT
>TRBV9|.|TRBJ1-5|TRBD1
CASSSGTGSQPQHF
TGTGCCAGCAGCTCGGGGACAGGGAGTCAGCCCCAGCATTTT
>TRBV24-1|.|TRBJ1-2|.
CATSDWTRYTF
TGTGCCACCAGTGACTGGACACGCTACACCTTC
>TRBV6-1|.|TRBJ2-3|.
CASRGTFIDTQYF
TGTGCCAGCAGAGGGACATTCATAGATACGCAGTATTTT
>TRBV9|.|TRBJ1-1|.
CASSVSGLPNTEAFF
TGTGCCAGCAGCGTATCAGGGTTACCGAACACTGAAGCTTTCTTT
>TRBV28|many|TRBJ2-1|TRBD2
CASSLPLAGGADEQFF
TGTGCCAGCAGTTTACCACTAGCGGGAGGAGCCGATGAGCAGTTCTTC
>TRBV12-3/TRBV12-4|.|TRBJ2-3|TRBD2
CASSSTGTSGTATDTQYF
TGTGCCAGCAGTTCCACCGGGACTAGCGGGACCGCCACAGATACGCAGTATTTT
>TRBV5-1|.|TRBJ2-1|TRBD2
CASSLGGGLADNEQFF
TGCGCCAGCAGCTTGGGGGGGGGACTAGCGGACAATGAGCAGTTCTTC
>TRBV27|few|TRBJ2-3|.
CASTTKGGREKLTDTQYF
TGTGCCAGCACAACTAAGGGGGGGCGGGAGAAGTTAACAGATACGCAGTATTTT